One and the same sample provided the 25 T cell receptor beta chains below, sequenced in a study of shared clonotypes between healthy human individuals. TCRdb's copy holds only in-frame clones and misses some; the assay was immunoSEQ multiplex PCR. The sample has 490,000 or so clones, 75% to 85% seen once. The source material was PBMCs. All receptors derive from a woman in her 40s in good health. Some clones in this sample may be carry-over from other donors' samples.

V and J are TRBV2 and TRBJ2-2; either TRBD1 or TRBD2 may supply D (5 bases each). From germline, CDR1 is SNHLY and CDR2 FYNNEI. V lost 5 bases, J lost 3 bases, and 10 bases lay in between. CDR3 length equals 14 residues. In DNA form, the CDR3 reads TGTGCCAGCAGTAGTAGGGGAGACACCGGGGAGCTGTTTTTT. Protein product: CASSSRGDTGELFF. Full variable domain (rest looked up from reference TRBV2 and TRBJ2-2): EPEVTQTPSHQVTQMGQEVILRCVPISNHLYFYWYRQILGQKVEFLVSFYNNEISEKSEIFDDQFSVERPDGSNFTLKIRSTKLEDSAMYFCASSSRGDTGELFFGEGSRLTVL.

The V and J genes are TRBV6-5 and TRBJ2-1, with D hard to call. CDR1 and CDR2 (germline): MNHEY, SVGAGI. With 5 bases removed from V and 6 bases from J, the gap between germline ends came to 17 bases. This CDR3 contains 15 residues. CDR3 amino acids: CASSLVAPRRNEQFF. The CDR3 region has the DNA TGTGCCAGCAGTCTGGTGGCCCCACGGCGCAATGAGCAGTTCTTC.

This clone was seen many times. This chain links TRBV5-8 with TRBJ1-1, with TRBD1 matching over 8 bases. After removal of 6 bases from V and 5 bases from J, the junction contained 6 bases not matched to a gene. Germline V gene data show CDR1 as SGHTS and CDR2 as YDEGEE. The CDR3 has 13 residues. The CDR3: CASTRTGGTEAFF. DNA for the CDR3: TGTGCCAGCACGCGAACAGGGGGGACTGAAGCTTTCTTT.

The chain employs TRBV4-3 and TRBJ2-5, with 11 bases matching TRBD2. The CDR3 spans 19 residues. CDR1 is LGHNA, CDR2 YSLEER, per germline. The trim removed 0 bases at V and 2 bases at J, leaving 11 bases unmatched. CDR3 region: CASSQERSSGRIRQETQYF. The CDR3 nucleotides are TGCGCCAGCAGCCAAGAGAGGTCTAGCGGGAGGATAAGACAAGAGACCCAGTACTTC.

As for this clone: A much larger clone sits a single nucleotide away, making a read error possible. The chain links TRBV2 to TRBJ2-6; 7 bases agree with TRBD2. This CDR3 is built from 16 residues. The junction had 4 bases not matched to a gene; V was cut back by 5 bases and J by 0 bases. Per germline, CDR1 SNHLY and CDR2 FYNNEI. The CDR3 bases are TGTGCCAGCAGTCTCTGGGGGGGCTCTGGGGCCAACGTCCTGACTTTC. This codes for CASSLWGGSGANVLTF.

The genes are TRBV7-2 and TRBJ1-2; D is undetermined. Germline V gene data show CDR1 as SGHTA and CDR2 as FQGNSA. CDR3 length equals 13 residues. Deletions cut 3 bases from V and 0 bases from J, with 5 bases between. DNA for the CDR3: TGTGCCAGCAGCTTGGCAGCTAACTATGGCTACACCTTC. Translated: CASSLAANYGYTF.

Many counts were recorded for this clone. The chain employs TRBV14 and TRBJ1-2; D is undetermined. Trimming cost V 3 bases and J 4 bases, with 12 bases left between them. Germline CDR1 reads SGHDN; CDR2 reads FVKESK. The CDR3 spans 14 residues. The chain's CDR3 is CASSQTDGRYGYTF. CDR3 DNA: TGTGCCAGCAGCCAGACTGACGGACGCTATGGCTACACCTTC.

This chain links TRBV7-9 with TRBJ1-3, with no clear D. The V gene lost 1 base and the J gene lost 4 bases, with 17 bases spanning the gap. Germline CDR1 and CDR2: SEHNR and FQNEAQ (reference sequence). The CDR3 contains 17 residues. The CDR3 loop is CASSLEESGFRGNTIYF. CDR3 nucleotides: TGTGCCAGCAGCTTAGAAGAGTCTGGGTTTAGGGGAAACACCATATATTTT. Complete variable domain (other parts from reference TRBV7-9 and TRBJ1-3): DTGVSQNPRHKITKRGQNVTFRCDPISEHNRLYWYRQTLGQGPEFLTYFQNEAQLEKSRLLSDRFSAERPKGSFSTLEIQRTEQGDSAMYLCASSLEESGFRGNTIYFGEGSWLTVV.

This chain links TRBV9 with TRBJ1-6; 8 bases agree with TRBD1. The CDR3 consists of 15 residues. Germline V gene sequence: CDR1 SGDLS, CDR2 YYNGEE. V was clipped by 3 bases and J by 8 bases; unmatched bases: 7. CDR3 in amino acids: CASSAGQGRDSPLHF. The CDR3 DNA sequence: TGTGCCAGCAGCGCCGGACAGGGTCGGGATTCACCCCTCCACTTT.

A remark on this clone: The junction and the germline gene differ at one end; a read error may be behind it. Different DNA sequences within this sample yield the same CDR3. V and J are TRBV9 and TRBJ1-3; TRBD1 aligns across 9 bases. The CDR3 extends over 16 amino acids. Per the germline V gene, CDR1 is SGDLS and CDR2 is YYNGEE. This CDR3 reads CASSASDRGSGNTIYF. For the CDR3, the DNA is TGCGCCAGCAGCGCTTCGGACAGGGGTTCTGGAAACACCATATATTTT.

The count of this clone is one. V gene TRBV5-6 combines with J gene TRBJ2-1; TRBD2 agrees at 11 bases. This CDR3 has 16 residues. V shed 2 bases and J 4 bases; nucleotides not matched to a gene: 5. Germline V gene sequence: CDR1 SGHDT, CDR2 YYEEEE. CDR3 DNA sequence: TGTGCCAGCAGCTTCTTTAGCGGGAGGGGATACAATGAGCAGTTCTTC. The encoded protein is CASSFFSGRGYNEQFF.

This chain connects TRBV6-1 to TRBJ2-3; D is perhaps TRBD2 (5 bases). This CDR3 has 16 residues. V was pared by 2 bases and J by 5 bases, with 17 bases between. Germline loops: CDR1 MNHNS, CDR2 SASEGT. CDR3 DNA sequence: TGTGCCAGCAGTGAATTCCCCGGGGTAGCAGGAGATACGCAGTATTTT. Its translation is CASSEFPGVAGDTQYF.

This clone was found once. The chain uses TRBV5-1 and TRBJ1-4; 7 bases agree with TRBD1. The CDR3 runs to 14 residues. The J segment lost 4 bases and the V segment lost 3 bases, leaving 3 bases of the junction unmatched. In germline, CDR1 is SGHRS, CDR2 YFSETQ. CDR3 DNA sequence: TGCGCCAGCAGCTCAACAGGGGATAATGAAAAACTGTTTTTT. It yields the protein CASSSTGDNEKLFF.

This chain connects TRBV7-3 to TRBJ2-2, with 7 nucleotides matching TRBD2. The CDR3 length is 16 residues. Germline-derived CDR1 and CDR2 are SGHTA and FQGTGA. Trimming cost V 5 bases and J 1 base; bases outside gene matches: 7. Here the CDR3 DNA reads TGTGCCAGCAGCCGAAACGGCGGGAGGAACACCGGGGAGCTGTTTTTT. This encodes CASSRNGGRNTGELFF.

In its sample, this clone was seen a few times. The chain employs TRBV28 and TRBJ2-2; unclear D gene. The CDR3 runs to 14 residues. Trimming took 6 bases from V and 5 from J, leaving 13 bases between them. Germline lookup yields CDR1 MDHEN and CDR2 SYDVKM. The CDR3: CASRPPAGTGELFF. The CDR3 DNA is TGTGCCAGCAGACCCCCGGCCGGAACCGGGGAGCTGTTTTTT.

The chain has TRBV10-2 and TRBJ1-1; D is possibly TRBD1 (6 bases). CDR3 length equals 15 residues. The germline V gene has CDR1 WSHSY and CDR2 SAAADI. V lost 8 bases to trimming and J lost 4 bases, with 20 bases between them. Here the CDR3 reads CASSLQGTYGTEAFF. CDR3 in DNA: TGCGCCAGCTCTCTCCAGGGGACCTATGGCACTGAAGCTTTCTTT.

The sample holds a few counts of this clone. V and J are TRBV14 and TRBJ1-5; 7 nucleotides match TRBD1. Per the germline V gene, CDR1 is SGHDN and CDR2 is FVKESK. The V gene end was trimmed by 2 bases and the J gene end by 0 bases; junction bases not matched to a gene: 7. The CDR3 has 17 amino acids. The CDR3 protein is CASSQRTGAPSNQPQHF. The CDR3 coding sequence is TGTGCCAGCAGCCAACGAACAGGGGCACCTAGCAATCAGCCCCAGCATTTT.

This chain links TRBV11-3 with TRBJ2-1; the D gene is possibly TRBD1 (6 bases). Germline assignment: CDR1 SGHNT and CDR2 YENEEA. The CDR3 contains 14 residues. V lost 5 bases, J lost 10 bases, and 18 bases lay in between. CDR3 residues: CASSLSRGSGEQFF. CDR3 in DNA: TGTGCCAGCAGCCTATCCAGGGGTTCGGGGGAGCAGTTCTTC.

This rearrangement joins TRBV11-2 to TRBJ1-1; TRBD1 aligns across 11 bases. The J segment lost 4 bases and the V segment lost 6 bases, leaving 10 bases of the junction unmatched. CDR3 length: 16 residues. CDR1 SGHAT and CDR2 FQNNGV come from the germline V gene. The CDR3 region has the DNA TGTGCCAGCAGACTAGGACAGGGGGCGAGAGTCACTGAAGCTTTCTTT. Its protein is CASRLGQGARVTEAFF.

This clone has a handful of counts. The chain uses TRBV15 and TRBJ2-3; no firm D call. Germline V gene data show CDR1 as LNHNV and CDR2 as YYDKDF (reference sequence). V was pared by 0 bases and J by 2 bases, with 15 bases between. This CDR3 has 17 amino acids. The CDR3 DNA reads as TGTGCCACCAGCAGAGATGGCGCAGAGGATTACACAGATACGCAGTATTTT. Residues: CATSRDGAEDYTDTQYF.

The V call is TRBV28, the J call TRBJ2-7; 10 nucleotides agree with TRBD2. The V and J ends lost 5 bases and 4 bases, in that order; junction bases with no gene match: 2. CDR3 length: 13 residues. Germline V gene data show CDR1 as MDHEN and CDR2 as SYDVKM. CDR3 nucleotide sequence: TGTGCCAGCAGTCAGACTAGCGGGTACGAGCAGTACTTC. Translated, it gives CASSQTSGYEQYF.

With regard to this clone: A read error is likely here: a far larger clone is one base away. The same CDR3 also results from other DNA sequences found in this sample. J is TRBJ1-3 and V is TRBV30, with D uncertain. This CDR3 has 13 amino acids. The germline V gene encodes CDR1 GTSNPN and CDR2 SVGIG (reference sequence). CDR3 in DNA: TGCGCCTGGCACATATTCTCTGGAAACACCATATATTTT. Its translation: CAWHIFSGNTIYF.

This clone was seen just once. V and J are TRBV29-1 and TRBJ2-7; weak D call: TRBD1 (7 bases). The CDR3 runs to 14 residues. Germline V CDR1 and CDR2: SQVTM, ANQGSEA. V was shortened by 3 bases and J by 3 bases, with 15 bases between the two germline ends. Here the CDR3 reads CSVDAGQGVYEQYF. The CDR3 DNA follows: TGCAGCGTTGACGCGGGGCAGGGGGTCTACGAGCAGTACTTC.

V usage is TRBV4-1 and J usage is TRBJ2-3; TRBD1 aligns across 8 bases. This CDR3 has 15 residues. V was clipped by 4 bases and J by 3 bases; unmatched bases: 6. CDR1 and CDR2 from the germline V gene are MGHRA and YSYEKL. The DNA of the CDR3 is TGCGCCAGCAGCCTAAGGACAGGGATGACAGATACGCAGTATTTT. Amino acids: CASSLRTGMTDTQYF.

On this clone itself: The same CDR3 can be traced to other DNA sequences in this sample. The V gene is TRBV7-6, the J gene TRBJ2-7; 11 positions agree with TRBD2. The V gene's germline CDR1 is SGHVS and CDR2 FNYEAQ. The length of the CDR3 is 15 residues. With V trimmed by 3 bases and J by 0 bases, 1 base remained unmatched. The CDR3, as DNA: TGTGCCAGCAGCTTGGGGACTAGCGGCTCCTACGAGCAGTACTTC. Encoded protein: CASSLGTSGSYEQYF.